This TCR beta chain derives from a study of T cell repertoires in cytomegalovirus infection. Study-level information: CMV infection together with matching HLA type was indicated by public TCR beta signatures. Notes on the study in general: Of the TCR beta families, the public ones yielded a cumulative frequency that identified carriers of CMV plus the relevant HLA.

This clonotype was seen ten or more times. Its antigen is as yet unknown. TCRdb used MiXCR to reprocess the reads, holding one entry per CDR3 protein. The data contain roughly 920,000 distinct CDR3 sequences, around 31% of them singletons. CDR3 length: 15 amino acids. The germline V gene has CDR1 SGHTA and CDR2 FQGNSA. Deletions cut 6 bases from V and 0 bases from J, with 12 bases between. Sequenced here: cultured CD8+ T cells from PBMCs, sampled from culture after CMV antigen stimulation. This TCR derives from a human donor in good health (CMV status not recorded). Some clones in this sample may be carry-over from other donors' samples. V and J are TRBV7-2 and TRBJ1-5; D is undetermined. CDR3 residues: CASSDERNSNQPQHF. The CDR3, as DNA: TGTGCCAGCAGTGATGAGAGGAATAGCAATCAGCCCCAGCATTTT. The complete variable domain, with remaining parts taken from reference TRBV7-2 and TRBJ1-5, reads GAGVSQSPSNKVTEKGKDVELRCDPISGHTALYWYRQSLGQGLEFLIYFQGNSAPDKSGLPSDRFSAERTGGSVSTLTIQRTQQEDSAVYLCASSDERNSNQPQHFGDGTRLSIL.